This is a list of T cell receptor beta chains from one sample in a study of blood T cells in healthy people across ages. Using its own MiXCR run on the 5' RACE reads, TCRdb lists one record per CDR3 protein. This table has more than 700,000 distinct CDR3 sequences, 46% appearing once. The sequenced sample consisted of blood. Every receptor here comes from an elderly man in good health. The CDR3 runs from the conserved cysteine through the conserved F or W. Fields, in order: CDR3 length, J gene, D gene, clone size, V gene, CDR3 protein, CDR3 DNA. A D gene is named only where the DNA matches it firmly. Clone size is shown for a subset of rows, as once, few, many or a class of expanded clone.

>12|TRBJ1-5|-|-|TRBV12-3/TRBV12-4
CASSLAKQPQHF
TGTGCCAGCAGTTTAGCCAAACAGCCCCAGCATTTT
>18|TRBJ2-1|-|few|TRBV15
CATSRVKQGLTPHNEQFF
TGTGCCACCAGCAGAGTGAAGCAAGGCCTTACCCCACACAATGAGCAGTTCTTC
>13|TRBJ2-5|-|-|TRBV4-3
CASSQAYLEAQYF
TGCGCCAGCAGCCAAGCATACCTCGAGGCCCAGTACTTC
>14|TRBJ1-2|-|-|TRBV7-2
CASSLTLANYGYTF
TGTGCCAGCAGCCTAACATTAGCTAACTATGGCTACACCTTC
>15|TRBJ2-5|-|-|TRBV28
CASMGTGLMSETQYF
TGTGCCAGCATGGGAACAGGGTTGATGTCCGAGACCCAGTACTTC
>15|TRBJ2-3|TRBD1|-|TRBV18
CASSPAGTGPDTQYF
TGTGCCAGTTCACCAGCCGGGACAGGGCCAGATACGCAGTATTTT
>14|TRBJ2-7|-|few|TRBV25-1
CASSHPGQSYEQYF
TGTGCCAGCTCCCATCCCGGCCAAAGCTACGAGCAGTACTTC
>17|TRBJ2-3|TRBD2|-|TRBV4-3
CASSQDFSAGGPDTQYF
TGCGCCAGCAGCCAAGATTTCTCAGCGGGAGGGCCAGATACACAGTATTTT
>16|TRBJ2-7|TRBD2|once|TRBV6-6
CASSPPRTSASCEQYF
TGTGCCAGCAGTCCACCTAGGACTAGCGCTTCTTGCGAGCAGTACTTC
>16|TRBJ2-2|-|-|TRBV5-1
CASSSGGAPNTGELFF
TGCGCCAGCAGCTCTGGTGGGGCCCCAAACACCGGGGAGCTGTTTTTT
>14|TRBJ2-1|-|-|TRBV20-1
CSASRTNSYNEQFF
TGCAGTGCTAGCCGGACCAACTCCTACAATGAGCAGTTCTTC
>14|TRBJ2-3|-|-|TRBV19
CASSIAGVTDTQYF
TGTGCCAGTAGTATAGCGGGAGTGACAGATACGCAGTATTTT
>18|TRBJ2-7|TRBD1|-|TRBV20-1
CSAKPPGQGAGSYNEQYF
TGCAGTGCTAAACCCCCGGGACAGGGGGCAGGCTCCTACAATGAGCAGTACTTC
>14|TRBJ2-5|-|few|TRBV29-1
CSVEYGRDYNEQYF
TGCAGCGTTGAATACGGGCGGGATTACAATGAGCAGTACTTC
>15|TRBJ2-7|-|-|TRBV10-3
CAISEVGPPEGEQYF
TGTGCCATCAGTGAGGTCGGGCCCCCTGAAGGAGAGCAGTACTTC
>15|TRBJ1-1|TRBD1|-|TRBV30
CAWSEGDRRNTEAFF
TGTGCCTGGTCTGAGGGGGACAGGAGAAACACTGAAGCTTTCTTT
>17|TRBJ2-3|TRBD2|many|TRBV4-3
CASSQDRGGRGTDTQYF
TGCGCCAGCAGCCAAGATCGGGGGGGACGGGGCACAGATACGCAGTATTTT
>14|TRBJ1-2|-|few|TRBV29-1
CSVGGDSQQKGYTF
TGCAGCGTTGGCGGTGACAGCCAGCAGAAAGGCTACACCTTC
>15|TRBJ2-5|TRBD2|-|TRBV12-3/TRBV12-4
CASSLITLAGNEQYF
TGTGCCAGCAGTTTAATAACACTAGCGGGAAATGAGCAGTACTTC
>15|TRBJ1-4|TRBD1|few|TRBV10-3
CAISAQGQGLEKLFF
TGTGCCATCAGTGCCCAGGGACAGGGACTTGAAAAACTGTTTTTT
>17|TRBJ2-4|-|many|TRBV7-8
CASSSLRPGSGKNIQYF
TGTGCCAGCAGCTCGCTACGGCCGGGTAGCGGAAAAAACATTCAGTACTTC
>14|TRBJ2-7|-|-|TRBV9
CASSVGGLIYEQYF
TGTGCCAGCAGCGTAGGGGGGTTAATCTACGAGCAGTACTTC
>16|TRBJ1-1|-|-|TRBV20-1
CSAPPATLTRSTEAFF
TGCAGTGCTCCACCGGCGACCTTAACTCGGAGCACTGAAGCTTTCTTT
>12|TRBJ2-2|-|once|TRBV12-3/TRBV12-4
CASSLSDGELFF
TGTGCCAGCAGTTTAAGCGACGGGGAGCTGTTTTTT
>13|TRBJ2-7|-|-|TRBV6-2/TRBV6-3
CASSYDRGLEQYF
TGTGCCAGCAGTTACGATCGGGGACTCGAGCAGTACTTC
>12|TRBJ2-3|-|-|TRBV7-2
CASSPYKDTQYF
TGTGCCAGCAGCCCCTATAAGGATACGCAGTATTTT
>15|TRBJ2-1|TRBD2|many|TRBV6-2/TRBV6-3
CASSPPGLAGWEQFF
TGTGCCAGCAGCCCTCCGGGACTAGCGGGATGGGAGCAGTTCTTC
>15|TRBJ2-7|TRBD1|few|TRBV5-1
CASSDRDRSSYEQYF
TGCGCCAGCAGCGACCGGGACAGGAGCTCCTACGAGCAGTACTTC
>16|TRBJ2-1|TRBD2|-|TRBV20-1
CSAPGLAGGRGNEQFF
TGCAGTGCTCCGGGACTAGCGGGAGGGCGTGGTAATGAGCAGTTCTTC
>16|TRBJ2-5|TRBD1|-|TRBV24-1
CATSDGRTGRGETQYF
TGTGCCACCAGTGACGGAAGGACAGGGCGAGGTGAGACCCAGTACTTC
>14|TRBJ2-7|TRBD2|many|TRBV7-2
CASRAGGPSYEQYF
TGTGCCAGCAGAGCGGGAGGGCCGTCCTACGAGCAGTACTTC
>15|TRBJ2-1|TRBD2|-|TRBV20-1
CSAQGGTSGRGEQFF
TGCAGTGCCCAAGGGGGGACTAGCGGGAGGGGTGAGCAGTTCTTC
>16|TRBJ2-1|-|few|TRBV6-5
CASSYSFGRGSNEQFF
TGTGCCAGCAGTTACTCGTTTGGCAGGGGCAGCAATGAGCAGTTCTTC
>17|TRBJ2-1|TRBD2|few|TRBV9
CASSVVSGSHSYNEQFF
TGTGCCAGCAGCGTAGTAAGCGGGAGTCACTCCTACAATGAGCAGTTCTTC
>13|TRBJ2-7|TRBD2|few|TRBV20-1
CSVLTSGTYEQYF
TGCAGTGTTTTGACTAGCGGGACTTACGAGCAGTACTTC
>16|TRBJ2-2|TRBD1|-|TRBV18
CASSPGQRGQTGELFF
TGTGCCAGCTCGCCGGGACAGCGTGGGCAGACCGGGGAGCTGTTTTTT
>12|TRBJ2-5|-|few|TRBV7-8
CASSLDTETQYF
TGTGCCAGCAGCTTAGACACGGAGACCCAGTACTTC
>14|TRBJ2-5|-|-|TRBV18
CASSPNQNRETQYF
TGTGCCAGCTCACCGAACCAAAACCGGGAGACCCAGTACTTC
>14|TRBJ1-2|TRBD1|few|TRBV20-1
CSARGTGGFYGYTF
TGCAGTGCTAGGGGGACAGGGGGCTTCTATGGCTACACCTTC
>13|TRBJ2-7|-|-|TRBV7-8
CASSQPVMYEQYF
TGTGCCAGCAGCCAACCGGTCATGTACGAGCAGTACTTC
>14|TRBJ2-7|TRBD2|-|TRBV7-2
CASSSLAYSYEQYF
TGTGCCAGCAGCTCACTAGCGTATTCCTACGAGCAGTACTTC
>15|TRBJ2-1|TRBD2|few|TRBV29-1
CSVDIGTSGDTAQFF
TGCAGCGTTGATATCGGGACTAGCGGGGACACAGCGCAGTTCTTC
>14|TRBJ2-2|-|-|TRBV7-2
CASSLAGVNGELFF
TGTGCCAGCAGCTTAGCGGGAGTGAACGGGGAGCTGTTTTTT
>13|TRBJ2-1|-|many|TRBV10-3
CAIKDWKGNEQFF
TGTGCCATCAAGGATTGGAAGGGCAATGAGCAGTTCTTC
>14|TRBJ2-7|-|-|TRBV7-2
CASSLGVNYNEQYF
TGTGCCAGCAGCTTAGGGGTGAACTACAATGAGCAGTACTTC
>14|TRBJ1-2|-|-|TRBV20-1
CSAREAATVVGYTF
TGCAGTGCTAGAGAGGCGGCGACCGTTGTTGGCTACACCTTC
>13|TRBJ2-5|TRBD1|-|TRBV15
CATSSRGLETQYF
TGTGCCACCAGCAGCAGGGGGCTGGAGACCCAGTACTTC
>12|TRBJ1-1|-|-|TRBV2
CASSVRTVEAFF
TGTGCCAGCAGTGTTAGGACAGTTGAAGCTTTCTTT
>12|TRBJ1-2|-|-|TRBV29-1
CSVADGNYGYTF
TGCAGCGTAGCCGACGGAAACTATGGCTACACCTTC
>14|TRBJ2-7|-|many|TRBV29-1
CSVEEQNYSYEQYF
TGCAGCGTTGAAGAACAGAACTACTCCTACGAGCAGTACTTC
>15|TRBJ2-7|-|few|TRBV9
CASSVEGSLSYEQYF
TGTGCCAGCAGCGTAGAGGGCAGCCTCTCCTACGAGCAGTACTTC
>14|TRBJ2-5|-|few|TRBV24-1
CATSDYRDRETQYF
TGTGCCACCAGTGATTACAGGGATAGAGAGACCCAGTACTTC
>15|TRBJ1-4|-|few|TRBV7-6
CASSLGGSSIEKLFF
TGTGCCAGCAGCTTAGGAGGTTCTAGTATCGAAAAACTGTTTTTT
>11|TRBJ2-1|-|-|TRBV12-3/TRBV12-4
CASSPGLGQFF
TGTGCCAGCAGCCCGGGACTGGGGCAGTTCTTC
>16|TRBJ2-5|-|-|TRBV5-1
CASSLVLAGYQETQYF
TGCGCCAGCAGCTTGGTTTTAGCCGGGTACCAAGAGACCCAGTACTTC
>13|TRBJ1-2|TRBD1|-|TRBV2
CASSADRVSGYTF
TGTGCCAGCAGTGCGGACAGGGTGAGTGGCTACACCTTC
>14|TRBJ1-2|-|-|TRBV6-6
CASSYNRESYGYTF
TGTGCCAGCAGTTACAACAGGGAGAGCTATGGCTACACCTTC
>13|TRBJ2-1|-|-|TRBV20-1
CSPTGKSYNEQFF
TGCAGTCCGACCGGGAAATCCTACAATGAGCAGTTCTTC
>15|TRBJ2-3|TRBD2|many|TRBV13
CASSFGAGETDTQYF
TGTGCCAGCAGCTTTGGGGCGGGAGAGACAGATACGCAGTATTTT